The 32 T cell receptor beta chains below were found in one sample sequenced in a study of T cell responses to AZD1222 COVID-19 vaccine (dated by TCRdb to the early 2020s). Receptors were amplified or captured by the immunoSEQ multiplex PCR assay. TCRdb carries this immuneACCESS record with in-frame sequences only. Its versions omit some clonotypes, under half of them owing to an unresolved V gene in the studies checked, with the rest unexplained. The sample table holds around 100,000 clones, of which 80% to 90% were seen once. The top ten constitute over 7.5% of the sample. Per the publication, the time point label means: baseline before first vaccination. Sequences were derived from peripheral blood, sampled on day 0 of AZD1222 vaccination. Source of these receptors: an adult in good health.

The chain recombines TRBV5-4 with TRBJ1-2, with 7 nucleotides matching TRBD1. In germline, CDR1 is SGHNT, CDR2 YYREEE (reference sequence). The V gene end was trimmed by 4 bases and the J gene end by 8 bases; junction bases not matched to a gene: 8. This CDR3 contains 13 residues. This chain's CDR3 is CASSVTGRDGYTF. The CDR3 region has the DNA TGTGCCAGCAGCGTGACAGGGAGGGACGGCTACACCTTC.

The V gene is TRBV5-8, the J gene TRBJ1-6; D is uncertain. CDR3 size: 15 residues. Germline loops: CDR1 SGHTS, CDR2 YDEGEE. Trimming cost V 1 base and J 7 bases, with 12 bases left between them. The CDR3 sequence is CASSLYRDGNSPLHF. As DNA, the CDR3 is TGTGCCAGCAGCTTGTATAGAGACGGGAATTCACCCCTCCACTTT.

This clone was observed once. The CDR3 loop reads CASRPTNTGELFF. The CDR3, as DNA: TGCGCCAGCAGGCCTACGAACACCGGGGAGCTGTTTTTT. V and J are TRBV4-3 and TRBJ2-2; D is unresolved. The CDR3 covers 13 residues. V was clipped by 6 bases and J by 0 bases, with 5 bases between them. The germline CDR1 and CDR2 sequences are LGHNA and YSLEER.

This rearrangement joins TRBV6-2 or TRBV6-3 to TRBJ1-2; unclear D gene. Germline lookup yields CDR1 MNHEY and CDR2 SVGEGT. The CDR3 consists of 14 residues. Trimming removed 6 bases at V and 4 bases at J, with 15 bases between. CDR3 in DNA: TGTGCCAGCAGCCGCCGAGAGGGTGGCTATGGCTACACCTTC. Its protein product is CASSRREGGYGYTF.

This sequence joins TRBV28 and TRBJ2-1; 8 bases map to TRBD2. This CDR3 comprises 15 residues. Trimming at V came to 3 bases and at J to 7 bases, leaving 8 bases not matched to a gene. Germline CDR1 is MDHEN and CDR2 is SYDVKM. CDR3 residues: CASSLRREGRNEQFF. CDR3 coding DNA: TGTGCCAGCAGTTTGCGACGGGAGGGAAGGAATGAGCAGTTCTTC.

J is TRBJ2-3 and V is TRBV11-2; D is ambiguous. The CDR3 runs to 13 residues. The V gene's germline CDR1 is SGHAT and CDR2 FQNNGV. V gave up 4 bases and J gave up 2 bases, with 7 bases separating them. The DNA of the CDR3 is TGTGCCAGCAGCTATGACATCACAGATACGCAGTATTTT. It is translated as CASSYDITDTQYF.

J is TRBJ1-2 and V is TRBV24-1; a weak D match, TRBD1 (6 bases). Trimming left V 0 bases short and J 8 bases short, with 9 bases between. Germline V CDR1 and CDR2: KGHDR, SFDVKD. This CDR3 contains 13 residues. The CDR3 protein is CATSDLWGGGYTF. CDR3 nucleotides: TGTGCCACCAGTGATTTGTGGGGGGGCGGCTACACCTTC.

The chain employs TRBV27 and TRBJ1-2; 7 nucleotides align to TRBD1. Looked up from germline, CDR1 is MNHEY and CDR2 is SMNVEV (reference sequence). The trim removed 6 bases at V and 4 bases at J, leaving 5 bases unmatched. CDR3 size: 13 residues. Written as DNA, the CDR3 is TGTGCCAGCAGCCCACAGGGGTTCTATGGCTACACCTTC. This translates into CASSPQGFYGYTF.

The CDR3 nucleotides are TGTGCCAGCAGTTACCTAGCGGGAGCCTACAATGAGCAGTTCTTC. Protein sequence: CASSYLAGAYNEQFF. This chain uses TRBV6-5 with TRBJ2-1, with 10 bases fitting TRBD2. Losses at the gene ends were 2 bases for V and 2 bases for J; bases not matched to a gene: 0. Germline V gives CDR1 MNHEY, CDR2 SVGAGI. This CDR3 is built from 15 residues.

The chain uses TRBV7-4 and TRBJ1-3, with TRBD1 matching 9 bases. CDR3 length: 15 residues. V was pared by 5 bases and J by 8 bases, with 10 bases of the junction left unmatched. Germline assignment: CDR1 SGHVT and CDR2 SQSDAQ. The CDR3 nucleotides are TGTGCCAGCAGCCATTACAGGGGGCAAGGGTACACCATATATTTT. This translates into CASSHYRGQGYTIYF.

The chain employs TRBV20-1 and TRBJ2-7; D uncertain. V was trimmed by 7 bases and J by 7 bases, leaving 14 bases between them. The V gene's germline CDR1 is DFQATT and CDR2 SNEGSKA (reference sequence). The CDR3 consists of 11 residues. CDR3 in amino acids: CSVAPSWEQYF. The CDR3 DNA reads as TGCAGTGTCGCACCCTCCTGGGAGCAGTACTTC.

This clone was seen a few times. The rearrangement uses TRBV5-4 and TRBJ1-2; D is possibly TRBD1 (6 bases). The CDR3 runs 13 residues. Trimming stripped 3 bases from V and 8 bases from J, with 14 bases between. Germline V gene data show CDR1 as SGHNT and CDR2 as YYREEE (reference sequence). CDR3 region: CASSSQGLWGYTF. The CDR3 nucleotides are TGTGCCAGCAGCTCTCAGGGGTTGTGGGGCTACACCTTC.

V gene TRBV27 combines with J gene TRBJ2-7; TRBD1 agrees at 7 bases. The germline CDR1 and CDR2 sequences are MNHEY and SMNVEV (reference sequence). With 5 bases clipped from V and 2 bases from J, the junction kept 24 bases outside the gene matches. CDR3 length equals 20 residues. The CDR3 spells CASSPTILGQVSTSTYEQYF. The DNA of the CDR3 is TGTGCCAGCAGTCCCACAATCCTCGGACAGGTTAGCACCTCTACCTACGAGCAGTACTTC.

The rearrangement links TRBV5-1 to TRBJ2-3; D not certain. The CDR3 loop spans 13 amino acids. V was cut by 2 bases and J by 3 bases, with 7 bases left in between. Per the germline V gene, CDR1 is SGHRS and CDR2 is YFSETQ. DNA for the CDR3: TGCGCCAGCAGCTTCGGGCAGACAGATACGCAGTATTTT. It specifies CASSFGQTDTQYF.

V and J are TRBV7-9 and TRBJ2-1; 9 nucleotides agree with TRBD2. The CDR3 extends over 14 amino acids. The trim removed 6 bases at V and 7 bases at J, leaving 7 bases unmatched. Germline CDR1 and CDR2: SEHNR and FQNEAQ (reference sequence). The CDR3 nucleotides are TGTGCCAGCAGTGGCGGGGGGGCCAGGAATGAGCAGTTCTTC. Translated: CASSGGGARNEQFF.

This clone came up once. The chain carries TRBV7-2 and TRBJ1-4; D not resolved. Germline CDR1 and CDR2: SGHTA and FQGNSA. The V end lost 2 bases, the J end lost 5 bases, and 12 bases lay between the germline ends. The CDR3 spans 15 residues. DNA for the CDR3: TGTGCCAGCAGCTTAAATCGCAACTCGAATGAAAAACTGTTTTTT. Amino acid sequence: CASSLNRNSNEKLFF.

The chain links TRBV5-1 to TRBJ1-2; D may be TRBD1 (6 bases). The CDR3 totals 13 residues. Looked up from germline, CDR1 is SGHRS and CDR2 is YFSETQ. Deletions cut 5 bases from V and 4 bases from J, with 12 bases between. The CDR3 spells CASRKGDGYGYTF. The CDR3 nucleotides are TGCGCCAGCAGGAAGGGGGACGGCTATGGCTACACCTTC.

This rearrangement joins TRBV3-1 (or the pseudogene TRBV3-2) to TRBJ2-1, with D unresolved. The V gene lost 1 base and the J gene lost 10 bases, with 8 bases spanning the gap. The CDR3 is made up of 12 amino acids. Germline V lookup: CDR1 LGHDT, CDR2 YNNKEL (reference sequence). Here the CDR3 DNA reads TGTGCCAGCAGCCAAGTCCCCGGAGAGCAGTTCTTC. Translation: CASSQVPGEQFF.

The rearrangement joins TRBV27 to TRBJ1-2; no clear D. Germline-derived CDR1 and CDR2 are MNHEY and SMNVEV (reference sequence). The CDR3 covers 12 residues. V lost 3 bases and J lost 9, with 11 bases in between. In nucleotides, the CDR3 is TGTGCCAGCAGTTTGCCGGGTCTGAGCTACACCTTC. Translating it yields CASSLPGLSYTF.

This clone appeared a single time. The genes are TRBV7-3 and TRBJ2-7; TRBD2 matches at 9 bases. This CDR3 contains 14 residues. V was clipped by 5 bases and J by 7 bases; unmatched bases: 9. Germline CDR1 and CDR2: SGHTA and FQGTGA. CDR3 in DNA: TGTGCCAGCAGCCCCGGCGGGGGGGCGGGGGAGCAGTACTTC. It yields the protein CASSPGGGAGEQYF.

The V and J genes are TRBV2 and TRBJ1-4; D remains ambiguous. V was clipped by 8 bases and J by 3 bases, with 16 bases between them. From germline, CDR1 is SNHLY and CDR2 FYNNEI. This CDR3 contains 15 residues. CDR3 sequence reads: CASSPTAGPNEKLFF. DNA for the CDR3: TGTGCCAGCTCTCCAACGGCAGGTCCTAATGAAAAACTGTTTTTT.

V gene TRBV10-3 combines with J gene TRBJ2-5; D assignment may be TRBD1 or TRBD2 (5 bases each). Trimming took off 10 bases at V and 4 bases at J, with 13 bases between the two ends. This CDR3 is 12 amino acids long. Per the germline V gene, CDR1 is ENHRY and CDR2 is SYGVKD. The CDR3 coding sequence is TGTGCCACTAAGGGGACGGGAGAGACCCAGTACTTC. Its translation is CATKGTGETQYF.

V is TRBV3-1 (or the pseudogene TRBV3-2) and J is TRBJ1-1; the D gene is possibly TRBD1 (6 bases). V was clipped by 4 bases and J by 2 bases, with 11 bases between them. Per the germline V gene, CDR1 is LGHDT and CDR2 is YNNKEL (reference sequence). This CDR3 comprises 14 residues. In DNA, the CDR3 is TGTGCCAGCAGCCGGAAAGGGGGTAACACTGAAGCTTTCTTT. It yields the protein CASSRKGGNTEAFF.

The V gene is TRBV12-3 or TRBV12-4, the J gene TRBJ2-2, with TRBD1 identical over 8 bases. The CDR3 is 13 residues long. V shed 6 bases, J shed 7 bases, and the junction held 4 bases outside the gene matches. The CDR3 sequence: CASSYDRGGELFF. DNA for the CDR3: TGTGCCAGCAGCTACGACAGGGGCGGGGAGCTGTTTTTT.

This rearrangement joins TRBV12-3 or TRBV12-4 to TRBJ1-1, with TRBD1 identical over 7 bases. V lost 11 bases to trimming and J lost 9 bases; unmatched junction nucleotides: 15. This CDR3 is 13 amino acids long. CDR3 nucleotides: TGTGCCGGACAAGCTACAGGGGCTCTTCAAGCTTTCTTT. Translation: CAGQATGALQAFF.

The gene calls are TRBV5-1 and TRBJ1-3; TRBD1 might be the D (5 bases). Per germline, CDR1 SGHRS and CDR2 YFSETQ. Trimming removed 0 bases from V and 2 bases from J, with 6 bases in between. The CDR3 covers 14 residues. The CDR3 DNA reads TGCGCCAGCAGCTTGGGAGGGGCTGGAAACACCATATATTTT. Translated: CASSLGGAGNTIYF. The variable domain in full, completed from reference TRBV5-1 and TRBJ1-3, reads KAGVTQTPRYLIKTRGQQVTLSCSPISGHRSVSWYQQTPGQGLQFLFEYFSETQRNKGNFPGRFSGRQFSNSRSEMNVSTLELGDSALYLCASSLGGAGNTIYFGEGSWLTVV.

The CDR3 spells CASSYGGGGLADTQYF. For the CDR3, the DNA is TGTGCCAGCAGTTACGGAGGGGGGGGGCTCGCAGATACGCAGTATTTT. V gene TRBV6-2 or TRBV6-3 combines with J gene TRBJ2-3; maybe TRBD2 (7 bases). This CDR3 contains 16 residues. V lost 2 bases, J lost 4 bases, and 16 bases lay in between. In germline, CDR1 is MNHEY, CDR2 SVGEGT.

The V call is TRBV19, the J call TRBJ2-5; D gene ambiguous. Trimming removed 9 bases at V and 1 base at J, with 18 bases between. CDR1 is LNHDA, CDR2 SQIVND, per germline (reference sequence). The CDR3 has 15 residues. CDR3 nucleotide sequence: TGTGCCAGCTCCCCGGACCGTCAGATCCAAGAGACCCAGTACTTC. It specifies CASSPDRQIQETQYF.

The rearrangement links TRBV24-1 to TRBJ1-2; a possible D gene is TRBD1 (6 bases). The germline V and J ends were trimmed by 4 bases and 7 bases, with 18 bases remaining between them. There are 15 residues in the CDR3. CDR1 KGHDR and CDR2 SFDVKD come from the germline V gene. The CDR3 protein is CATSDSYTGIGGYTF. The CDR3 DNA sequence: TGTGCCACCAGTGACTCCTACACAGGGATCGGTGGCTACACCTTC.

The gene calls are TRBV13 and TRBJ1-5, with a weak D call TRBD1 (5 bases). Trimming took off 0 bases at V and 6 bases at J, with 9 bases between the two ends. Germline values: CDR1 PRHDT, CDR2 FYEKMQ (reference sequence). This CDR3 comprises 14 residues. Here the CDR3 reads CASSLGRVGQPQHF. CDR3 nucleotide sequence: TGTGCCAGCAGCTTAGGCAGGGTAGGTCAGCCCCAGCATTTT.

The chain couples TRBV2 to TRBJ2-7, with D uncertain. Between the trimmed V and J ends, which lost 7 bases and 0 bases, there was a span of 7 bases. The CDR3 covers 12 residues. Per germline, CDR1 SNHLY and CDR2 FYNNEI. CDR3 region: CASTAYSYEQYF. The CDR3 nucleotides are TGTGCCAGCACGGCATACTCCTACGAGCAGTACTTC.

The chain uses TRBV18 and TRBJ2-1; D ambiguous. This CDR3 contains 14 residues. Germline CDR1 is KGHSH and CDR2 is LQKENI. Trimming left V 3 bases short and J 4 bases short, with 10 bases between. The CDR3 region has the DNA TGTGCCAGCTCACCCCTGGACCGGTACAATGAGCAGTTCTTC. It specifies CASSPLDRYNEQFF.